This paragraph covers one TCR beta chain sequence. The antigen remains unidentified. The data were taken from a study of OX40 agonist ivuxolimab in advanced cancers. Study-level background: About 40% of patients had received prior checkpoint inhibitor therapy.

Profiling relied on immunoSEQ multiplex PCR, and the TCRdb table lists in-frame clones only, not all of them. The table has approximately 70,000 clones, roughly 85% seen once. Notes on the study in general: CD4+ and CD8+ T cells in blood underwent clonal expansion by week 6 at 0.1 to 3.0 mg/kg. Among the least clonally expanded were partial responders at 0.1-3.0 mg/kg.

The sequencing here drew on CD4+ or CD8+ T cells sorted from blood, taken in a trial of the OX40 agonist ivuxolimab. This TCR came from an adult with an advanced solid tumor such as melanoma, head and neck, liver or kidney cancer.

CDR3 loop: CASSDSSRRSSEAFF. As DNA, the CDR3 is TGTGCCAGCAGTGACTCGAGTCGGCGGTCCTCCGAAGCTTTCTTT. The chain links TRBV6-4 to TRBJ1-1, with no clear D. CDR1 and CDR2 (germline): MRHNA, SNTAGT. The CDR3 totals 15 residues. The germline V and J ends were trimmed by 0 bases and 8 bases, with 16 bases remaining between them.